Presented here are 8 T cell receptor beta chains from one specimen sequenced in a study of beta chain features in type 1 diabetes. As every portion of the isolated RNA was reverse transcribed, the sequencing read expressed TCRB transcripts. The method was immunoSEQ multiplex PCR; TCRdb's version includes in-frame clones alone and lacks a portion of them. The sample yields 900,000 or so clones, roughly a sixth seen once. Sequencing was performed on naive CD4+ T cells from blood. The receptor source for this set is a woman aged 18 to 35 in good health.

This clone was counted only a few times. V is TRBV11-2 and J is TRBJ2-4; D is ambiguous. This CDR3 is built from 20 residues. The V end was cut by 0 bases, the J end by 0 bases, with 21 bases between. From germline, CDR1 is SGHAT and CDR2 FQNNGV. The CDR3, as DNA: TGTGCCAGCAGCTTAGACTTCTCCGTTATCACAGCCCTAGCCAAAAACATTCAGTACTTC. It specifies CASSLDFSVITALAKNIQYF. The full variable domain, rest sourced from reference TRBV11-2 and TRBJ2-4, is EAGVAQSPRYKIIEKRQSVAFWCNPISGHATLYWYQQILGQGPKLLIQFQNNGVVDDSQLPKDRFSAERLKGVDSTLKIQPAKLEDSAVYLCASSLDFSVITALAKNIQYFGAGTRLSVL.

This clone has only a few counts. The V and J genes are TRBV28 and TRBJ2-7, with 10 nucleotides matching TRBD2. V was pared by 4 bases and J by 0 bases, with 6 bases of the junction left unmatched. The germline V gene has CDR1 MDHEN and CDR2 SYDVKM. CDR3 length equals 16 residues. The CDR3 DNA reads as TGTGCCAGCAGTTCGGGACTAGCGATTCCCTCCTACGAGCAGTACTTC. Translating gives CASSSGLAIPSYEQYF.

The chain links TRBV15 to TRBJ2-1; no firm D call. The CDR3 is 15 amino acids. Trimming took 1 base from V and 3 from J, leaving 10 bases between them. In germline, CDR1 is LNHNV, CDR2 YYDKDF (reference sequence). The CDR3, as DNA: TGTGCCACCAGCAGAGGGGCGGAACTCTACAATGAGCAGTTCTTC. Encoded protein: CATSRGAELYNEQFF.

The CDR3 reads CASSLGRGNPYEQYF. The CDR3 nucleotides are TGTGCCAGCAGCTTAGGGCGGGGCAATCCCTACGAGCAGTACTTC. This chain joins TRBV5-6 and TRBJ2-7, with D possibly TRBD2 on 6 matching bases. CDR3 length: 15 residues. V shed 2 bases and J shed 2 bases, with 14 bases lying between them. Germline V gene data show CDR1 as SGHDT and CDR2 as YYEEEE.

This rearrangement joins TRBV5-6 to TRBJ2-1; D is unresolved. This CDR3 comprises 14 residues. Trimming took off 2 bases at V and 5 bases at J, with 11 bases between the two ends. CDR1 is SGHDT and CDR2 is YYEEEE in the germline V gene. CDR3 amino acids: CASSFGMSNNEQFF. As DNA, the CDR3 is TGTGCCAGCAGCTTCGGTATGAGCAACAATGAGCAGTTCTTC.

The chain links TRBV10-3 to TRBJ2-7, with 7 positions matching TRBD1. Trimming removed 5 bases from V and 2 bases from J; junction bases left unmatched: 6. CDR3 length: 14 amino acids. The germline CDR1 and CDR2 sequences are ENHRY and SYGVKD. As DNA, the CDR3 is TGTGCCATCAGTCGGGACAGAGAACCCTACGAGCAGTACTTC. Protein sequence: CAISRDREPYEQYF.

The chain employs TRBV18 and TRBJ1-1; maybe TRBD1 (6 bases). Germline CDR1 KGHSH, CDR2 LQKENI. Trimming cost V 0 bases and J 4 bases, with 21 bases left between them. The CDR3 length is 18 residues. CDR3 amino acids: CASSPPRKGGLGGTEAFF. The CDR3, as DNA: TGTGCCAGCTCACCACCGAGGAAGGGGGGCTTAGGGGGCACTGAAGCTTTCTTT.

The chain joins TRBV11-2 to TRBJ2-1, with 15 bases fitting TRBD2. This CDR3 is 17 amino acids long. Germline V lookup: CDR1 SGHAT, CDR2 FQNNGV. Trimming cost V 7 bases and J 8 bases; bases outside gene matches: 12. The CDR3 DNA reads as TGTGCCAGCACCCACCGGACTAGCGGGAGGGCCGGGCATGAGCAGTTCTTC. The encoded protein is CASTHRTSGRAGHEQFF.